The 18 T cell receptor beta chains below all came from one sample that was sequenced in a study of blood T cell repertoires in COVID-19. Produced via immunoSEQ multiplex PCR; TCRdb's table is partial and in-frame only. Here the sample spans fewer than 150,000 clones, about 90% being singletons. Sequencing was carried out using peripheral blood. The receptors were gathered from a woman aged 55-70 years with COVID-19, enrolled during active disease.

CDR3 amino acids: CASSKTGGENTQYF. The CDR3 nucleotides are TGCGCCAGCAGCAAGACAGGGGGCGAAAATACGCAGTATTTT. The chain uses TRBV5-1 and TRBJ2-3, with 10 bases lining up with TRBD1. V trimming: 4 bases; J trimming: 7 bases; junction bases outside the gene matches: 6. The CDR3 extends over 14 amino acids. Looked up from germline, CDR1 is SGHRS and CDR2 is YFSETQ.

The rearrangement uses TRBV29-1 and TRBJ2-7; 9 nucleotides agree with TRBD1. The CDR3 totals 13 residues. Germline V gene sequence: CDR1 SQVTM, CDR2 ANQGSEA. Losses at the gene ends were 7 bases for V and 3 bases for J; bases not matched to a gene: 7. CDR3 in amino acids: CSALETGGYEQYF. In DNA form, the CDR3 reads TGCAGCGCCCTAGAGACAGGGGGCTACGAGCAGTACTTC.

This rearrangement joins TRBV30 to TRBJ2-1, with D hard to call. The CDR3 runs 12 residues. The ends were cut back, 0 bases at V and 5 bases at J, with 5 bases in the middle. Germline values: CDR1 GTSNPN, CDR2 SVGIG (reference sequence). The CDR3 DNA reads as TGTGCCTGGAGTGTCGGTCACAATGAGCAGTTCTTC. Translation gives CAWSVGHNEQFF. Combining the CDR3 with reference TRBV30 and TRBJ2-1 gives the whole variable domain SQTIHQWPATLVQPVGSPLSLECTVEGTSNPNLYWYRQAAGRGLQLLFYSVGIGQISSEVPQNLSASRPQDRQFILSSKKLLLSDSGFYLCAWSVGHNEQFFGPGTRLTVL.

The chain joins TRBV19 to TRBJ1-1; 7 bases agree with TRBD1. The CDR3 is 18 residues long. Looked up from germline, CDR1 is LNHDA and CDR2 is SQIVND (reference sequence). V shed 7 bases, J shed 1 base, and the junction held 18 bases outside the gene matches. In nucleotides, the CDR3 is TGTGCCAGTATTAAGGGGGCCGCGTCGACCCACAGGAACACTGAAGCTTTCTTT. This encodes CASIKGAASTHRNTEAFF. Variable domain in full (rest from reference TRBV19 and TRBJ1-1): DGGITQSPKYLFRKEGQNVTLSCEQNLNHDAMYWYRQDPGQGLRLIYYSQIVNDFQKGDIAEGYSVSREKKESFPLTVTSAQKNPTAFYLCASIKGAASTHRNTEAFFGQGTRLTVV.

The CDR3 DNA sequence: TGTGCCAGCAGCTTACGAACCGGGACAGGGGGCGCGTATGGAAACACCATATATTTT. Amino acid sequence: CASSLRTGTGGAYGNTIYF. This sequence joins TRBV7-2 and TRBJ1-3; 12 nucleotides align to TRBD1. The CDR3 spans 19 residues. V shed 2 bases, J shed 3 bases, and the junction held 11 bases outside the gene matches. Germline CDR1 is SGHTA and CDR2 is FQGNSA.

The chain joins TRBV5-6 to TRBJ2-7; TRBD1 is a possible D gene (5 bases). The CDR3 is made up of 13 amino acids. Germline values: CDR1 SGHDT, CDR2 YYEEEE. V was cut by 8 bases and J by 0 bases, with 12 bases left in between. CDR3 in DNA: TGTGCCAGTAGGGGTCCCACCTCCTACGAGCAGTACTTC. Encoded protein: CASRGPTSYEQYF. Full variable domain (remainder filled in from reference TRBV5-6 and TRBJ2-7): DAGVTQSPTHLIKTRGQQVTLRCSPKSGHDTVSWYQQALGQGPQFIFQYYEEEERQRGNFPDRFSGHQFPNYSSELNVNALLLGDSALYLCASRGPTSYEQYFGPGTRLTVT.

The chain is built from TRBV29-1 and TRBJ2-2, with a tentative D call TRBD2 (6 bases). Germline CDR1 is SQVTM and CDR2 is ANQGSEA. The CDR3 extends over 15 amino acids. With 6 bases removed from V and 0 bases from J, the gap between germline ends came to 14 bases. In DNA, the CDR3 is TGCAGCGTGGGACTCGGGGACTCGAACACCGGGGAGCTGTTTTTT. Amino acid sequence: CSVGLGDSNTGELFF.

This rearrangement joins TRBV29-1 to TRBJ2-7, with D uncertain. Germline CDR1 SQVTM, CDR2 ANQGSEA. This CDR3 is 12 amino acids long. Trimming pared 4 bases from V and 0 bases from J, leaving 7 bases between. The CDR3 sequence: CSVAFLSYEQYF. The CDR3 region has the DNA TGCAGCGTTGCCTTCCTCTCCTACGAGCAGTACTTC.

This clone was detected once. This rearrangement joins TRBV9 to TRBJ2-3, with 7 bases that match TRBD1. Germline-derived CDR1 and CDR2 are SGDLS and YYNGEE. V lost 5 bases to trimming and J lost 1 base; unmatched junction nucleotides: 10. The CDR3 consists of 16 residues. CDR3 DNA: TGTGCCAGCAGTGAGCTTGGGACAGTCGGCACAGATACGCAGTATTTT. It encodes CASSELGTVGTDTQYF. Combining the CDR3 with reference TRBV9 and TRBJ2-3 gives the whole variable domain DSGVTQTPKHLITATGQRVTLRCSPRSGDLSVYWYQQSLDQGLQFLIQYYNGEERAKGNILERFSAQQFPDLHSELNLSSLELGDSALYFCASSELGTVGTDTQYFGPGTRLTVL.

This chain links TRBV4-3 with TRBJ1-6; 9 bases match TRBD1. J was trimmed by 7 bases and V by 4 bases; bases with no gene match: 5. The V gene's germline CDR1 is LGHNA and CDR2 YSLEER. The CDR3 is 15 amino acids. The DNA of the CDR3 is TGCGCCAGCAGCCGGACAGGGGCCGAAAATTCACCCCTCCACTTT. Its protein product is CASSRTGAENSPLHF.

This clone was recorded only once. This sequence joins TRBV6-2 or TRBV6-3 and TRBJ1-2; TRBD1 might be the D (5 bases). Trimming left V 2 bases short and J 2 bases short, with 6 bases between. The V gene's germline CDR1 is MNHEY and CDR2 SVGEGT. This CDR3 contains 13 residues. The CDR3, as DNA: TGTGCCAGCAGTTACGCAGGGAACTATGGCTACACCTTC. Translated: CASSYAGNYGYTF.

Only one count was recorded for this clone. The chain joins TRBV6-2 or TRBV6-3 to TRBJ2-2; D is unresolved. Trimming removed 5 bases from V and 1 base from J, with 17 bases in between. Germline assignment: CDR1 MNHEY and CDR2 SVGEGT. The CDR3 covers 17 residues. CDR3 coding DNA: TGTGCCAGCAGTAAAACCCGACTGACCTTGAACACCGGGGAGCTGTTTTTT. It encodes CASSKTRLTLNTGELFF.

This chain joins TRBV4-1 and TRBJ1-2, with 7 positions matching TRBD1. Germline-derived CDR1 and CDR2 are MGHRA and YSYEKL. J lost 1 base, V lost 4 bases, and 6 bases had no gene match. This CDR3 is built from 15 residues. Written as DNA, the CDR3 is TGCGCCAGCAGCCCCAGACAGGGAATTAACTATGGCTACACCTTC. Its translation: CASSPRQGINYGYTF.

This chain connects TRBV5-4 to TRBJ2-7; tentative D call: TRBD2 (5 bases). The CDR3 length is 13 residues. V lost 2 bases, J lost 7 bases, and 13 bases lay in between. Germline-derived CDR1 and CDR2 are SGHNT and YYREEE (reference sequence). CDR3 nucleotide sequence: TGTGCCAGCAGCTTCGGGCGGCCGGGAGAGCAGTACTTC. Protein: CASSFGRPGEQYF.

The chain links TRBV2 to TRBJ1-6; 8 bases are shared with TRBD1. V shed 6 bases and J 7 bases; nucleotides not matched to a gene: 8. Germline assignment: CDR1 SNHLY and CDR2 FYNNEI. The CDR3 extends over 15 amino acids. The CDR3 here is CASRWGGTGNSPLHF. The CDR3 region has the DNA TGTGCCAGCAGGTGGGGGGGGACAGGAAATTCACCCCTCCACTTT.

This clone was seen a handful of times. The J gene is TRBJ1-1, the V gene TRBV5-6; D gene ambiguous. Germline V gene lookup returns CDR1 SGHDT and CDR2 YYEEEE. There are 13 residues in the CDR3. Trimming shortened V by 2 bases and J by 6 bases, and 11 bases separated the two germline ends. Here the CDR3 DNA reads TGTGCCAGCAGCTTTCTACAGTTCGCTGAAGCTTTCTTT. Translating gives CASSFLQFAEAFF.

This rearrangement joins TRBV7-8 to TRBJ1-4, with 8 bases lining up with TRBD1. This CDR3 is 15 amino acids long. The trim removed 3 bases at V and 7 bases at J, leaving 7 bases unmatched. Germline CDR1 SGHVS, CDR2 FQNEAQ. This chain's CDR3 is CASSFRGTGGEKLFF. As DNA, the CDR3 is TGTGCCAGCAGCTTCCGGGGAACAGGGGGTGAAAAACTGTTTTTT.

V gene TRBV6-6 combines with J gene TRBJ1-4, with D tentatively TRBD1 (5 bases). The CDR3 spans 16 residues. The germline V gene encodes CDR1 MNHNY and CDR2 SVGAGI (reference sequence). V was clipped by 4 bases and J by 0 bases, with 12 bases between them. CDR3 amino acids: CASSSGTGATNEKLFF. CDR3 sequence (DNA): TGTGCCAGCAGTTCCGGGACGGGGGCAACTAATGAAAAACTGTTTTTT.